This section outlines one TCR beta chain sequence together with its context. The data belong to a study of T cell changes during pregnancy in multiple sclerosis. Unmatched junction bases numbered 7, after V lost 8 bases and J lost 8 bases. The CDR3 sequence is 11 residues long. Looked up from germline, CDR1 is GTSNPN and CDR2 is SVGIG (reference sequence). Assay: immunoSEQ multiplex PCR; the TCRdb copy retains only in-frame clones and omits some. The sample consists of about 120,000 clones, under 95% of them appearing once. This rearrangement joins TRBV30 to TRBJ1-2; 8 bases line up with TRBD1. The sequence derives from a female donor with multiple sclerosis, enrolled in a pregnancy study. The sample in question was peripheral blood, obtained before pregnancy. The CDR3 nucleotides read TGTGCCGATTCACAGGGGGGCGGCTACACCTTC. It encodes CADSQGGGYTF.